This record concerns one TCR beta chain sequence. Germline V gene lookup returns CDR1 MDHEN and CDR2 SYDVKM. The CDR3 spans 13 residues. V lost 2 bases and J lost 7, with 9 bases in between. Assay: immunoSEQ multiplex PCR; the TCRdb copy retains only in-frame clones and omits some. The data show about 400,000 clones, nearly 90% seen once. The data were taken from a study of blood T cell repertoires in COVID-19. Background on the study: The analysed material was cDNA or gDNA that came from T cells, B-cell-depleted T cells, or PBMCs.

Adults between about 18 and 89 years of age took part from 24 US areas. Cohorts were determined from participant-reported clinical history. The J gene is TRBJ1-5, the V gene TRBV28; D unclear. The clonotype was recovered from a woman aged 18-30 years with acute COVID-19. Sequenced sample: PBMCs or T cells enriched from blood (not recorded which). Here the CDR3 reads CASSLGQTQPQHF. Written as DNA, the CDR3 is TGTGCCAGCAGTTTAGGGCAGACCCAGCCCCAGCATTTT.